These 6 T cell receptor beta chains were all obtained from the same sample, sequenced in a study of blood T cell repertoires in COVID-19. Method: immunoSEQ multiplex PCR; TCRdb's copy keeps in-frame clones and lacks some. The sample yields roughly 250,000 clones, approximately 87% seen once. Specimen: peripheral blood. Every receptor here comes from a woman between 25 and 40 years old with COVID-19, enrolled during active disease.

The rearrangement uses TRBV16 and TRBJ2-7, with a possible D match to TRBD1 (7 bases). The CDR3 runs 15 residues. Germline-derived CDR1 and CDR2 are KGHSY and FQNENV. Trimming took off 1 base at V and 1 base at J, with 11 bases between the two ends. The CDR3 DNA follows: TGTGCCAGCAGCCAATTAGCAGGGGGGTCCTACGAGCAGTACTTC. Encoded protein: CASSQLAGGSYEQYF.

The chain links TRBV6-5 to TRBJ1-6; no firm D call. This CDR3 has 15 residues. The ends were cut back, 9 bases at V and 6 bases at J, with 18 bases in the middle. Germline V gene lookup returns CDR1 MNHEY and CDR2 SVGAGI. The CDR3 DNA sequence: TGTGCCAGTTCAAAAGAGGGATGGGGTAATTCACCCCTCCACTTT. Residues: CASSKEGWGNSPLHF.

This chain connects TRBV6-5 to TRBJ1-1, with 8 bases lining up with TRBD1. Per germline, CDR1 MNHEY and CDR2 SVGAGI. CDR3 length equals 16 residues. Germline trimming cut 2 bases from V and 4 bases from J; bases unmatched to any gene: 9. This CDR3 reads CASSYAGGGGGTEAFF. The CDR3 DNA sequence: TGTGCCAGCAGTTACGCAGGGGGCGGGGGGGGCACTGAAGCTTTCTTT.

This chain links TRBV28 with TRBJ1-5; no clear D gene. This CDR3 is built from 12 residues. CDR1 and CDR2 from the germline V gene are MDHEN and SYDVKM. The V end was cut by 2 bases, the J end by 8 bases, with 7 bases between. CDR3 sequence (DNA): TGTGCCAGCAGTTTAGCGATGGAGCCCCAGCATTTT. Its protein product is CASSLAMEPQHF.

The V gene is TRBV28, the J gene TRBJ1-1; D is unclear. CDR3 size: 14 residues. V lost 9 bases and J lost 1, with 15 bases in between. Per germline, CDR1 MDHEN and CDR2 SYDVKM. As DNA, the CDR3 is TGTGCCAGTGCCTCGGTTGATTGGAACACTGAAGCTTTCTTT. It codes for CASASVDWNTEAFF.

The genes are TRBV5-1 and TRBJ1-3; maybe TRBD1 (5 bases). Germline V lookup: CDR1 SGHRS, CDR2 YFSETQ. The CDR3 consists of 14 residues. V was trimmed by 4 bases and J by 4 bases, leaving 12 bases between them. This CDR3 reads CASSAAPGGNTIYF. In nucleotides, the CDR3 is TGCGCCAGCAGCGCCGCCCCAGGGGGAAACACCATATATTTT.